This T cell receptor (beta chain) was profiled in a study of breast tumors, draining lymph nodes, adjacent tissues. Study-level points and caveats: The data were judged consistent with most tumor T cells coming from lymph node and expanding in tumor. Tumors had less TCR diversity than lymph nodes, more than nontumor tissue. The lymph node origin of tumor T cells was framed as consistent with a hypothesis, not demonstrated.

Trimming cost V 5 bases and J 0 bases, with 9 bases left between them. The length of the CDR3 is 14 residues. Germline CDR1 MRHNA, CDR2 SNTAGT. This clonotype was seen at least ten times. No antigen is known for it. Samples came from axillary lymph nodes draining the breast cancer. TCRdb re-analysed the multiplex PCR reads in MiXCR, keeping a single row per CDR3 protein. The table includes some 120,000 distinct CDR3 sequences, 21% detected once. Specimen: axillary lymph node tissue. This receptor was obtained from a female donor with breast cancer. Some clones in this sample may be carry-over from other donors' samples. The genes are TRBV6-4 and TRBJ2-3; D is undetermined. CDR3 amino acids: CASSYSASTDTQYF. The CDR3 DNA reads as TGTGCCAGCAGTTACAGCGCTAGCACAGATACGCAGTATTTT.